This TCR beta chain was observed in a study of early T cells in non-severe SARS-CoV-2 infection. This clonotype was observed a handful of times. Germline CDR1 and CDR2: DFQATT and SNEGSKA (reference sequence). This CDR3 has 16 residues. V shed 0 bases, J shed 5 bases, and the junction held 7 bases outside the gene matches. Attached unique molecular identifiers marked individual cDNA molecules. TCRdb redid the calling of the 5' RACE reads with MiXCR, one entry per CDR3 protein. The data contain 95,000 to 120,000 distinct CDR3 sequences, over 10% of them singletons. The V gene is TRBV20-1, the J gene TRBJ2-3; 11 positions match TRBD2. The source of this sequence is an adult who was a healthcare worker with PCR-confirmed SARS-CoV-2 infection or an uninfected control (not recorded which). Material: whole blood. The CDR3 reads CSARDFASGGLDTQYF. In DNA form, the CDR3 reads TGCAGTGCTAGAGATTTCGCTAGCGGGGGGCTAGATACGCAGTATTTT.